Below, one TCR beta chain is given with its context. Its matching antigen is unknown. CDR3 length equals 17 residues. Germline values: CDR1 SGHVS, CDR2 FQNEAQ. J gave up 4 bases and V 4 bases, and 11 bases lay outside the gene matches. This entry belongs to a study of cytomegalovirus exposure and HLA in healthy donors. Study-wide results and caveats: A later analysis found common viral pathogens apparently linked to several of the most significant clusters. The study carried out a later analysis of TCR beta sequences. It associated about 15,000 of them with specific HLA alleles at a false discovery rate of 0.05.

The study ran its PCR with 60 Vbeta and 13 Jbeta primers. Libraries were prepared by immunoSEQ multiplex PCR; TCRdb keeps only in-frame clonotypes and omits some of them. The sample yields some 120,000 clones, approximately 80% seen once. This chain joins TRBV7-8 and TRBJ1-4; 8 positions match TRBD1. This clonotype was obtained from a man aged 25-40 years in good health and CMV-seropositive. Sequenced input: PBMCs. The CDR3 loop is CASSSVPGQEDNEKLFF. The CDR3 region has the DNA TGTGCCAGCAGCTCGGTCCCGGGACAGGAAGATAATGAAAAACTGTTTTTT.